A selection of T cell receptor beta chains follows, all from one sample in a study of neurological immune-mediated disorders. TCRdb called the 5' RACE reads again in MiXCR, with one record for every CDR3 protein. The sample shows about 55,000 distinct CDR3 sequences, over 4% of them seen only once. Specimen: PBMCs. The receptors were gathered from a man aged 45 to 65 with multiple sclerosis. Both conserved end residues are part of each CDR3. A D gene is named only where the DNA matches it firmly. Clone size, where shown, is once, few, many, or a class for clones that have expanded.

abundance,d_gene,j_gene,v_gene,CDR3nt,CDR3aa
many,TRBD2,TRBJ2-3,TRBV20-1,TGCAGTGCATATTGGCGGGGGGGCCCAGATACGCAGTATTTT,CSAYWRGGPDTQYF
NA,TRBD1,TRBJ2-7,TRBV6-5,TGTGCCAGCAGTCCGGACCAGACAGGGCATTCATCCTACGAGCAGTACTTC,CASSPDQTGHSSYEQYF
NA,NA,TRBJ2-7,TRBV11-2,TGTGCCAGCAGCTTAGTAGGAGAGGTTGACGAGCAGTACTTC,CASSLVGEVDEQYF
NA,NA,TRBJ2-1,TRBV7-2,TGTGCCAGCAGGCTACAGGGAAGCTCCTACAATGAGCAGTTCTTC,CASRLQGSSYNEQFF
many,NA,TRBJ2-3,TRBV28,TGTGCCAGCCGGGACTCAGGGGGGTGGACAGATACGCAGTATTTT,CASRDSGGWTDTQYF
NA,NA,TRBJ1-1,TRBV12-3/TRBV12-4,TGTGCCAGCACACTAAACACTGAAGCTTTCTTT,CASTLNTEAFF
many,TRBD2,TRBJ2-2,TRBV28,TGTGCCAGCAGCGCGGCGGGACTAGCGGGGGGCGTCGGGGAGCTGTTTTTT,CASSAAGLAGGVGELFF
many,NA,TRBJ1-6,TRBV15,TGTGCCACCACTAATTCACCCCTCCACTTT,CATTNSPLHF
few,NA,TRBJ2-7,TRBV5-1,TGCGCCAGCAGCTTGGGGCACTCCTACGAGCAGTACTTC,CASSLGHSYEQYF
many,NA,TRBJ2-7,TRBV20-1,TGCAGCGCGCAAACCGGGGGGCCAAAGGCCTACGAGCAGTACTTC,CSAQTGGPKAYEQYF
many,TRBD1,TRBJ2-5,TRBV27,TGTGCCAGCAGTCCGGGACAGGGAGCGGCCCAGTACTTC,CASSPGQGAAQYF
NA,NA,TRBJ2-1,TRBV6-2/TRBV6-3,TGTGCCAGCAGGCAAACTCCCCTTGGTAGACGTTTCTACAATGAGCAGTTCTTC,CASRQTPLGRRFYNEQFF
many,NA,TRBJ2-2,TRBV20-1,TGCAGTGCGGCCTGGGGGCCCGGGGAGCTGTTTTTT,CSAAWGPGELFF
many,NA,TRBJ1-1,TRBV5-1,TGCGCCAGCAGGGGGAACTTACTGAACACTGAAGCTTTCTTT,CASRGNLLNTEAFF
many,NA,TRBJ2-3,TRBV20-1,TGCAGTCCCAGCGGATTGTCTAGCACAGATACGCAGTATTTT,CSPSGLSSTDTQYF
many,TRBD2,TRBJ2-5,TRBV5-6,TGTGCCAGCAGCCTACTAGCGGAACTCCAAGAGACCCAGTACTTC,CASSLLAELQETQYF
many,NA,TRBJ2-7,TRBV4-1,TGCGCCAGCAGCCAAGAGGGAGTGGGCGAGCAGTACTTC,CASSQEGVGEQYF
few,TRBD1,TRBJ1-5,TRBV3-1,TGTGCCAGCAGTCAGGGGGTACTTATAAGCAATCAGCCCCAGAATTTT,CASSQGVLISNQPQNF
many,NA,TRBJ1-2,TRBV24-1,TGTGCCACCAGTGATCCGGACGGGGGGCGGGATGGCTACACCTTC,CATSDPDGGRDGYTF
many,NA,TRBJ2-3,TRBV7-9,TGTGCCAGCAGCTTAGGGAGGACTCCCGATTCCCCCACAGATACGCAGTATTTT,CASSLGRTPDSPTDTQYF
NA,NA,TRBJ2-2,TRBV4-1,TGCGCCAGCAGCCTCTCTACGAACACCGGGGAGCTGTTTTTT,CASSLSTNTGELFF
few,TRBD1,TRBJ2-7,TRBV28,TGTGCCAGCAGTTCCCAGGGACAGGGGGCATGGGAGCAGTACTTC,CASSSQGQGAWEQYF
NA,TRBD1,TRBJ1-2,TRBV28,TGTGCCAGCAGTTTTGGGACAGGGTATCTCGGCTACACCTTC,CASSFGTGYLGYTF
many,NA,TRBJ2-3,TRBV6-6,TGTGCCAGCAGGGGTAGCGGAAGCACAGATACGCAGTATTTT,CASRGSGSTDTQYF
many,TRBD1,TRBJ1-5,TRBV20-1,TGCAGTGCTGGCCGGGACAGGGTTAAAGGGGGCAATCAGCCCCAGCATTTT,CSAGRDRVKGGNQPQHF
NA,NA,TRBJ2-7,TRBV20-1,TGCAGTGCCAACTCTGAGGGGTTCAGCTACGAGCAGTACTTC,CSANSEGFSYEQYF
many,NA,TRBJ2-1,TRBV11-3,TGTGCCAGCAGCTTCGGTAGCGGTCCCTACAATGAGCAGTTCTTC,CASSFGSGPYNEQFF
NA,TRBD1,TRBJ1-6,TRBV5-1,TGCGCCAGCAGTATGACAGGGGGCTCGTCACCCCTCAACTTT,CASSMTGGSSPLNF
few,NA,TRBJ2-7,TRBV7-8,TGTGCCAGCAGCTGGGGTTTTAGCGAGGTTGGGGAAGAGCAGTACTTC,CASSWGFSEVGEEQYF
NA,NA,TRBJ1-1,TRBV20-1,TGCAGTGCCGACGTCGAGAACACTGAAGCTTTCTTT,CSADVENTEAFF
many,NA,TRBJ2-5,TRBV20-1,TGCAGTGCTAGAGTTCGAGCGGGCCCGGGGAGAGAGACCCAGTACTTC,CSARVRAGPGRETQYF
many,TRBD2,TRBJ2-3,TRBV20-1,TGCAGTGCTAGCGCTGCCGCGACTAGCGGGACAGATACGCAGTATTTT,CSASAAATSGTDTQYF